Given below is one T cell receptor beta chain in context. The antigen is not known. The data are from a study of T-cell reconstitution after alpha-beta-depleted transplantation in children. Regarding the study as a whole: Reportedly, alpha-beta T cells present about two months post-transplant originated from several hundred expanded clones of graft origin. A year post-transplant, T-cell counts and diversity derived mostly from newly produced T cells.

Germline CDR1 reads SQVTM; CDR2 reads ANQGSEA. The V segment lost 7 bases and the J segment 6 bases; nucleotides outside the gene matches: 12. This CDR3 comprises 15 residues. The authors prepared the TCRbeta library with unique molecular identifiers. TCRdb re-called the PCR reads with MiXCR, one entry per CDR3 protein. The data contain a few hundred thousand distinct CDR3 sequences, around 25% of them singletons. V is TRBV29-1 and J is TRBJ1-5; the match to TRBD1 covers 10 bases. The starting material was PBMCs, mostly from graft donor cells, obtained 180 days after TCRalphabeta/CD19-depleted stem cell transplant. The TCR sequence derives from a male patient younger than 18 who had a stem cell transplant for acute lymphoblastic leukemia, so the T cells may come from the graft donor. Here the CDR3 DNA reads TGCAGCGCTGCCGCTTGGGACAGGGGAGTTCAGCCCCAGCATTTT. Translating it yields CSAAAWDRGVQPQHF. Full variable domain (rest looked up from reference TRBV29-1 and TRBJ1-5): SAVISQKPSRDICQRGTSLTIQCQVDSQVTMMFWYRQQPGQSLTLIATANQGSEATYESGFVIDKFPISRPNLTFSTLTVSNMSPEDSSIYLCSAAAWDRGVQPQHFGDGTRLSIL.